This T cell receptor beta chain was observed in a study of beta chain features in type 1 diabetes. General study points: Insertions were fewer and deletions more numerous at VDJ junctions in type 1 diabetes patients. Researchers could not determine here whether HLA type influences TCRB rearrangement. Type 1 diabetes patients had moderately but significantly shorter TCRB CDR3s in all four CD4+ subsets.

Sequenced material consisted of expressed TCRB transcripts (all of the isolated RNA was reverse transcribed). The data were produced by immunoSEQ multiplex PCR, yet TCRdb's version contains in-frame clones alone and is incomplete. The sample has under 150,000 clones, 15% to 20% seen once. CDR3 size: 15 residues. Trimming took 6 bases from V and 0 from J, leaving 12 bases between them. Germline values: CDR1 GTSNPN, CDR2 SVGIG (reference sequence). As for this clone: As yet, its antigen is unknown.

Each donor gave one heparinised blood draw averaging about 110 mL. Based on CD45RO/CCR7/CD25/CD127/CD95/CD27, CD4+ regulatory, stem cell-like memory, naive and central memory cells were sorted. The V call is TRBV30, the J call TRBJ2-6; D possibly corresponds to TRBD2 (5 bases). The source is a man aged 18-30 years with type 1 diabetes. Input material: central memory CD4+ T cells from blood. CDR3 sequence: CACPLGNSGANVLTF. CDR3 DNA: TGTGCCTGCCCACTAGGAAACTCTGGGGCCAACGTCCTGACTTTC.